The 22 T cell receptor beta chains below come from one sample, sequenced in a study of shared clonotypes between healthy human individuals. Sequencing was performed with immunoSEQ multiplex PCR; in TCRdb, only in-frame clones are kept and a portion is missing. This repertoire shows over a million clones, around 82% found once; its top ten account for roughly 0.56%. The sequenced material came from memory CD4+ T cells from PBMCs. Subset of the sample: CD45RA-negative fraction. The receptors originated from a man younger than 35 in good health. Some clones in this sample may be carry-over from other donors' samples.

On this clone itself: Other nucleotide sequences in the sample specify the same CDR3. The chain recombines TRBV5-1 with TRBJ1-4; 9 positions match TRBD1. This CDR3 has 14 residues. Germline V CDR1 and CDR2: SGHRS, YFSETQ. After removal of 0 bases from V and 6 bases from J, the junction contained 0 bases not matched to a gene. CDR3 amino acids: CASSLGQGDEKLFF. CDR3 DNA sequence: TGCGCCAGCAGCTTGGGACAGGGGGATGAAAAACTGTTTTTT. The complete variable domain, with remaining parts taken from reference TRBV5-1 and TRBJ1-4, reads KAGVTQTPRYLIKTRGQQVTLSCSPISGHRSVSWYQQTPGQGLQFLFEYFSETQRNKGNFPGRFSGRQFSNSRSEMNVSTLELGDSALYLCASSLGQGDEKLFFGSGTQLSVL.

The chain employs TRBV7-3 and TRBJ2-1; 14 bases agree with TRBD2. The length of the CDR3 is 16 residues. V shed 2 bases, J shed 7 bases, and the junction held 4 bases outside the gene matches. CDR1 is SGHTA and CDR2 is FQGTGA in the germline V gene. CDR3 nucleotides: TGTGCCAGCAGCTTACCCGGGACTAGCGGGAGAAATGAGCAGTTCTTC. This sequence encodes CASSLPGTSGRNEQFF.

The CDR3 DNA sequence: TGTGCCAGCAGCTTCCTTAGCGGGAGTCAACCCTACGAGCAGTACTTC. It specifies CASSFLSGSQPYEQYF. V usage is TRBV11-2 and J usage is TRBJ2-7; 9 positions match TRBD2. Germline V gene sequence: CDR1 SGHAT, CDR2 FQNNGV. V trimming: 3 bases; J trimming: 2 bases; junction bases outside the gene matches: 8. CDR3 length: 16 residues.

This chain uses TRBV28 with TRBJ1-4; 7 bases align to TRBD1. The CDR3 spans 14 residues. Germline V gene sequence: CDR1 MDHEN, CDR2 SYDVKM. The V segment lost 2 bases and the J segment 5 bases; nucleotides outside the gene matches: 2. The CDR3 is CASSLTGDNEKLFF. As DNA, the CDR3 is TGTGCCAGCAGTTTAACAGGGGACAATGAAAAACTGTTTTTT.

On this clone itself: A much larger clone differs from this one at a single base, so this may be a read error. The V call is TRBV6-1, the J call TRBJ1-5; D gene uncertain. V was pared by 4 bases and J by 2 bases, with 3 bases between. CDR3 length equals 12 residues. The germline CDR1 and CDR2 sequences are MNHNS and SASEGT. CDR3 bases: TGTGCCAGCAGTGCGGGCAATCAGCCCCAGCATTTT. Its translation is CASSAGNQPQHF.

The chain recombines TRBV29-1 with TRBJ2-3; 10 bases agree with TRBD2. The germline gives CDR1 SQVTM, CDR2 ANQGSEA. The V segment lost 3 bases and the J segment 6 bases; nucleotides outside the gene matches: 6. The CDR3 sequence is 14 residues long. CDR3: CSVEASGGVDTQYF. The CDR3 coding sequence is TGCAGCGTTGAGGCTAGCGGGGGCGTGGATACGCAGTATTTT.

The rearrangement uses TRBV5-1 and TRBJ1-4; D perhaps matches TRBD1 (5 bases). V lost 0 bases to trimming and J lost 8 bases, with 11 bases between them. Germline CDR1 reads SGHRS; CDR2 reads YFSETQ. CDR3 length: 14 residues. The CDR3 here is CASSLGQWGEKLFF. Written as DNA, the CDR3 is TGCGCCAGCAGCTTGGGCCAGTGGGGGGAAAAACTGTTTTTT.

This clone was found a few times. The identical CDR3 is also encoded by other nucleotide sequences in the sample. V and J are TRBV5-1 and TRBJ2-3, with TRBD2 matching 9 bases. V was clipped by 5 bases and J by 0 bases; unmatched bases: 1. This CDR3 comprises 14 residues. Germline loops: CDR1 SGHRS, CDR2 YFSETQ. The CDR3 protein is CASSLAGSTDTQYF. CDR3 DNA sequence: TGCGCCAGCAGTCTAGCGGGGAGCACAGATACGCAGTATTTT. Together with reference TRBV5-1 and TRBJ2-3, the CDR3 gives the full variable domain: KAGVTQTPRYLIKTRGQQVTLSCSPISGHRSVSWYQQTPGQGLQFLFEYFSETQRNKGNFPGRFSGRQFSNSRSEMNVSTLELGDSALYLCASSLAGSTDTQYFGPGTRLTVL.

This clone was recorded only once. The chain has TRBV5-1 and TRBJ1-1, with D unclear. There are 15 residues in the CDR3. Trimming stripped 4 bases from V and 1 base from J, with 14 bases between. The germline V gene encodes CDR1 SGHRS and CDR2 YFSETQ. DNA for the CDR3: TGCGCCAGCAGCGACCCCGGGAGACGGAACACTGAAGCTTTCTTT. Its translation is CASSDPGRRNTEAFF.

The chain employs TRBV27 and TRBJ2-7, with a weak D call TRBD1 (6 bases). CDR1 MNHEY and CDR2 SMNVEV come from the germline V gene (reference sequence). V was pared by 6 bases and J by 0 bases, with 12 bases between. The length of the CDR3 is 14 residues. CDR3 sequence (DNA): TGTGCCAGCAGGGGACACAGGGACTCCTACGAGCAGTACTTC. This encodes CASRGHRDSYEQYF.

This sequence joins TRBV18 and TRBJ1-4; 7 nucleotides line up with TRBD1. The trim removed 8 bases at V and 6 bases at J, leaving 6 bases unmatched. Per the germline V gene, CDR1 is KGHSH and CDR2 is LQKENI. CDR3 length equals 13 residues. The CDR3 loop is CASTSTGDEKLFF. The CDR3 DNA reads TGTGCCAGCACAAGCACAGGGGATGAAAAACTGTTTTTT. Combining the CDR3 with reference TRBV18 and TRBJ1-4 gives the whole variable domain NAGVMQNPRHLVRRRGQEARLRCSPMKGHSHVYWYRQLPEEGLKFMVYLQKENIIDESGMPKERFSAEFPKEGPSILRIQQVVRGDSAAYFCASTSTGDEKLFFGSGTQLSVL.

A few counts support this clone. The chain employs TRBV6-5 and TRBJ1-1; D call uncertain. The length of the CDR3 is 13 residues. The germline gives CDR1 MNHEY, CDR2 SVGAGI. Trimming took off 6 bases at V and 4 bases at J, with 12 bases between the two ends. The CDR3 here is CASSRTGSTEAFF. The CDR3 DNA reads as TGTGCCAGCAGCCGAACGGGGAGCACTGAAGCTTTCTTT.

This clone was picked up one time. This specimen includes other DNA sequences encoding the same CDR3. The CDR3 is CASSQPPGYEQYF. The DNA for the CDR3 is TGCGCCAGCAGCCAACCGCCGGGATACGAGCAGTACTTC. The chain joins TRBV5-1 to TRBJ2-7; tentative D call: TRBD2 (5 bases). V was trimmed by 4 bases and J by 4 bases, leaving 12 bases between them. This CDR3 comprises 13 residues. Germline V gives CDR1 SGHRS, CDR2 YFSETQ.

The V call is TRBV10-2, the J call TRBJ2-7; D gene unclear. The germline V and J ends were trimmed by 4 bases and 0 bases, with 7 bases remaining between them. CDR3 length: 13 residues. In germline, CDR1 is WSHSY, CDR2 SAAADI. CDR3 amino acids: CASSGQLSYEQYF. In nucleotides, the CDR3 is TGCGCCAGCAGTGGCCAGCTCTCCTACGAGCAGTACTTC.

The chain employs TRBV7-2 and TRBJ1-1; 7 bases are shared with TRBD1. The CDR3 is 14 residues long. J was trimmed by 8 bases and V by 2 bases; bases with no gene match: 8. CDR1 SGHTA and CDR2 FQGNSA come from the germline V gene. CDR3: CASSLSGQQYEAFF. CDR3 coding DNA: TGTGCCAGCAGCTTATCGGGACAGCAGTACGAAGCTTTCTTT. Variable domain in full (rest from reference TRBV7-2 and TRBJ1-1): GAGVSQSPSNKVTEKGKDVELRCDPISGHTALYWYRQSLGQGLEFLIYFQGNSAPDKSGLPSDRFSAERTGGSVSTLTIQRTQQEDSAVYLCASSLSGQQYEAFFGQGTRLTVV.

J is TRBJ1-4 and V is TRBV18; 8 bases agree with TRBD1. V shed 6 bases and J 7 bases; nucleotides not matched to a gene: 10. Germline V gene data show CDR1 as KGHSH and CDR2 as LQKENI. The CDR3 totals 15 residues. The CDR3 reads CASSPTGGRGEKLFF. The CDR3 region has the DNA TGTGCCAGCTCCCCTACAGGGGGAAGAGGTGAAAAACTGTTTTTT.

The chain combines TRBV7-9 with TRBJ2-7, with 11 bases fitting TRBD2. Looked up from germline, CDR1 is SEHNR and CDR2 is FQNEAQ (reference sequence). The CDR3 is made up of 17 amino acids. V was pared by 5 bases and J by 5 bases, with 14 bases of the junction left unmatched. For the CDR3, the DNA is TGTGCCAGCAGCGCGACCCCTGGTAGCGGGAGGGTCAACGAGCAGTACTTC. Translated, it gives CASSATPGSGRVNEQYF.

The chain has TRBV28 and TRBJ1-3, with 8 bases identical to TRBD1. CDR1 is MDHEN, CDR2 SYDVKM, per germline. This CDR3 is 18 amino acids long. The V gene end was trimmed by 6 bases and the J gene end by 4 bases; junction bases not matched to a gene: 17. CDR3 protein: CASSLDRTGRGYGNTIYF. In DNA, the CDR3 is TGTGCCAGCAGCCTCGATCGGACAGGGCGAGGTTACGGAAACACCATATATTTT.

The chain couples TRBV11-2 to TRBJ2-1; 8 bases fit TRBD2. After removal of 1 base from V and 2 bases from J, the junction contained 4 bases not matched to a gene. Germline V gives CDR1 SGHAT, CDR2 FQNNGV. The CDR3 is 16 residues long. This chain's CDR3 is CASSLAGGPTYNEQFF. CDR3 bases: TGTGCCAGCAGCTTAGCGGGAGGGCCTACCTACAATGAGCAGTTCTTC. The variable domain in full, with the rest retrieved from reference TRBV11-2 and TRBJ2-1, is EAGVAQSPRYKIIEKRQSVAFWCNPISGHATLYWYQQILGQGPKLLIQFQNNGVVDDSQLPKDRFSAERLKGVDSTLKIQPAKLEDSAVYLCASSLAGGPTYNEQFFGPGTRLTVL.

V and J are TRBV14 and TRBJ2-7, with a tentative D call TRBD1 (5 bases). V gave up 4 bases and J gave up 3 bases, with 16 bases separating them. Germline values: CDR1 SGHDN, CDR2 FVKESK. The CDR3 is 15 residues long. The CDR3 spells CASSLLDTQRYEQYF. The CDR3 nucleotides are TGTGCCAGCAGCCTCCTGGACACGCAGCGCTACGAGCAGTACTTC.

This rearrangement joins TRBV5-1 to TRBJ2-3; 8 bases align to TRBD2. The V gene end was trimmed by 5 bases and the J gene end by 2 bases; junction bases not matched to a gene: 7. The CDR3 covers 15 residues. Germline values: CDR1 SGHRS, CDR2 YFSETQ. CDR3 sequence: CASRDSGISTDTQYF. The DNA for the CDR3 is TGCGCCAGCAGGGATAGCGGGATATCCACAGATACGCAGTATTTT.

This clone was observed a handful of times. This chain uses TRBV4-1 with TRBJ2-7, with 11 bases that match TRBD2. Per the germline V gene, CDR1 is MGHRA and CDR2 is YSYEKL. V was pared by 4 bases and J by 2 bases, with 4 bases of the junction left unmatched. The length of the CDR3 is 15 residues. DNA for the CDR3: TGCGCCAGCAGCCGAGGGACTAGCGGTACCTACGAGCAGTACTTC. It codes for CASSRGTSGTYEQYF.